The 6 T cell receptor beta chains reported below all come from one sample, sequenced in a study of T cell changes during pregnancy in multiple sclerosis. Clones were read by immunoSEQ multiplex PCR, and TCRdb kept only the in-frame ones, dropping some. This sample has under 65,000 clones; 93% occur once, and the top ten carry around 2.5%. The sequencing used CD8+ T cells from peripheral blood mononuclear cells, collected in the third trimester of pregnancy. The receptors originated from a female donor with multiple sclerosis, enrolled in a pregnancy study.

The chain couples TRBV19 to TRBJ2-1, with TRBD2 matching 8 bases. Trimming took 6 bases from V and 3 from J; bases not matched to a gene: 4. The CDR3 extends over 14 amino acids. Germline V CDR1 and CDR2: LNHDA, SQIVND (reference sequence). The CDR3 sequence: CASRAGGRYNEQFF. CDR3 nucleotide sequence: TGTGCCAGTAGGGCGGGAGGACGCTACAATGAGCAGTTCTTC.

This clone was found once. V is TRBV27 and J is TRBJ2-7, with D uncertain. Between the trimmed V and J ends, which lost 0 bases and 0 bases, there was a span of 12 bases. The CDR3 consists of 16 residues. From germline, CDR1 is MNHEY and CDR2 SMNVEV (reference sequence). The DNA of the CDR3 is TGTGCCAGCAGTTTATCGGGCCTAAACCCCTCCTACGAGCAGTACTTC. Translating gives CASSLSGLNPSYEQYF.

V is TRBV4-1 and J is TRBJ1-2; 8 bases are a match to TRBD1. The CDR3 loop spans 15 amino acids. Germline CDR1 MGHRA, CDR2 YSYEKL. V lost 6 bases to trimming and J lost 7 bases; unmatched junction nucleotides: 13. CDR3 residues: CASREETGASSGYTF. The CDR3 coding sequence is TGCGCCAGCAGGGAGGAGACAGGGGCGTCGTCTGGCTACACCTTC.

The rearrangement uses TRBV6-1 and TRBJ2-2, with a tentative D call TRBD1 (5 bases). Trimming removed 4 bases at V and 1 base at J, with 19 bases between. CDR1 is MNHNS, CDR2 SASEGT, per germline. CDR3 length: 18 amino acids. CDR3 sequence (DNA): TGTGCCAGCAGTGCACTTATACATAGGGGCTTGAACACCGGGGAGCTGTTTTTT. This gives the protein CASSALIHRGLNTGELFF.

J is TRBJ1-1 and V is TRBV27, with 9 bases lining up with TRBD1. The germline V gene encodes CDR1 MNHEY and CDR2 SMNVEV (reference sequence). The CDR3 covers 15 residues. V shed 5 bases, J shed 4 bases, and the junction held 8 bases outside the gene matches. The CDR3 protein is CASSPMTGGFTEAFF. CDR3 DNA: TGTGCCAGCAGTCCCATGACAGGGGGATTCACTGAAGCTTTCTTT.

The rearrangement uses TRBV2 and TRBJ2-7; 7 positions agree with TRBD2. This CDR3 is built from 16 residues. V lost 3 bases, J lost 0 bases, and 8 bases stayed unmatched. Germline CDR1 SNHLY, CDR2 FYNNEI. CDR3: CASSDVWRGSSYEQYF. The CDR3 DNA reads TGTGCCAGCAGTGACGTTTGGCGGGGGAGCTCCTACGAGCAGTACTTC. The full variable domain, completed using reference TRBV2 and TRBJ2-7, is EPEVTQTPSHQVTQMGQEVILRCVPISNHLYFYWYRQILGQKVEFLVSFYNNEISEKSEIFDDQFSVERPDGSNFTLKIRSTKLEDSAMYFCASSDVWRGSSYEQYFGPGTRLTVT.